This T cell receptor (beta chain) was sequenced for a study of response to subunit inactivated influenza vaccine. One entry per CDR3 protein, called by TCRdb with MiXCR from the RT-PCR reads. The data contain fewer than 650,000 distinct CDR3 sequences, 10% to 15% of them singletons. The CDR3 loop spans 15 amino acids. In germline, CDR1 is MGHDK, CDR2 SYGVNS. Trimming cost V 6 bases and J 0 bases, with 12 bases left between them. The chain joins TRBV25-1 to TRBJ2-1; the D gene is possibly TRBD2 (5 bases). The specimen comprised PBMCs from blood, sampled roughly 48 days after vaccination. The TCR was taken from a man in his fifties or sixties who received an inactivated influenza vaccine. The CDR3 DNA reads TGTGCCAGCAGCGCGGCGGGCCTCTCCTACAATGAGCAGTTCTTC. It encodes CASSAAGLSYNEQFF.